Following are 28 T cell receptor beta chains from one sample sequenced in a study of technical replicates of blood from a handful of donors. Produced via immunoSEQ multiplex PCR; TCRdb's table is partial and in-frame only. This sample has around 84,000 clones; about 97% occur once, and the top ten carry 0.15% to 0.2%. The specimen sequenced was T cells isolated from PBMCs. The origin of the receptors is a human donor in good health.

This chain's CDR3 is CASSTQVSGANVLTF. The CDR3 DNA reads TGTGCCAGCAGTACACAGGTATCAGGGGCCAACGTCCTGACTTTC. This chain links TRBV6-5 with TRBJ2-6; a weak D match, TRBD1 (5 bases). Germline assignment: CDR1 MNHEY and CDR2 SVGAGI. Trimming took off 5 bases at V and 4 bases at J, with 12 bases between the two ends. CDR3 size: 15 residues.

V is TRBV9 and J is TRBJ2-5; TRBD2 aligns across 8 bases. V shed 2 bases, J shed 5 bases, and the junction held 8 bases outside the gene matches. Germline V gene lookup returns CDR1 SGDLS and CDR2 YYNGEE. The CDR3 consists of 15 residues. This chain's CDR3 is CASSVEAGVAETQYF. Here the CDR3 DNA reads TGTGCCAGCAGCGTCGAAGCGGGGGTTGCGGAGACCCAGTACTTC.

The chain uses TRBV28 and TRBJ1-2; TRBD1 aligns across 7 bases. V gave up 5 bases and J gave up 4 bases; unmatched junction bases: 13. Per germline, CDR1 MDHEN and CDR2 SYDVKM. The CDR3 is made up of 16 amino acids. Here the CDR3 reads CASSPPTGEGGYGYTF. CDR3 nucleotide sequence: TGTGCCAGCAGTCCGCCAACAGGGGAAGGAGGCTATGGCTACACCTTC.

The V gene is TRBV7-8, the J gene TRBJ2-7; D might be TRBD2 (6 bases). The CDR3 is 15 amino acids. With 5 bases removed from V and 3 bases from J, the gap between germline ends came to 17 bases. Germline V gives CDR1 SGHVS, CDR2 FQNEAQ. CDR3 sequence reads: CASSLPDSGNYEQYF. The CDR3 nucleotides read TGTGCCAGCAGCCTCCCGGATAGCGGAAACTACGAGCAGTACTTC.

The chain links TRBV5-1 to TRBJ1-2; no reliable D call. Per germline, CDR1 SGHRS and CDR2 YFSETQ. This CDR3 spans 15 amino acids. Trimming pared 4 bases from V and 5 bases from J, leaving 18 bases between. CDR3 loop: CASSETDTERYGYTF. In nucleotides, the CDR3 is TGCGCCAGCAGCGAGACCGACACCGAGCGGTATGGCTACACCTTC.

The J gene is TRBJ1-1, the V gene TRBV2, with 7 positions matching TRBD1. V was clipped by 6 bases and J by 1 base; unmatched bases: 2. The CDR3 length is 13 residues. Per the germline V gene, CDR1 is SNHLY and CDR2 is FYNNEI. CDR3 amino acids: CASRRDRNTEAFF. CDR3 DNA: TGTGCCAGCAGACGGGACAGGAACACTGAAGCTTTCTTT.

The V and J genes are TRBV6-5 and TRBJ2-7; possible D gene TRBD1, 6 bases. Germline CDR1 MNHEY, CDR2 SVGAGI. V was shortened by 6 bases and J by 0 bases, with 15 bases between the two germline ends. The CDR3 sequence is 15 residues long. This CDR3 reads CASRRGQSFSYEQYF. The DNA of the CDR3 is TGTGCCAGCAGGCGTGGACAGTCGTTCTCCTACGAGCAGTACTTC.

The chain links TRBV11-2 to TRBJ1-4; 8 bases align to TRBD1. The CDR3 totals 16 residues. The ends lost 5 bases at V and 0 bases at J; junction bases unmatched: 5. CDR1 is SGHAT and CDR2 is FQNNGV in the germline V gene. The CDR3 is CASSIWTGTTNEKLFF. The DNA of the CDR3 is TGTGCCAGCAGCATTTGGACAGGGACAACTAATGAAAAACTGTTTTTT.

The V call is TRBV11-2, the J call TRBJ2-7; TRBD2 aligns across 9 bases. This CDR3 is 16 amino acids long. V was pared by 5 bases and J by 3 bases, with 11 bases of the junction left unmatched. Germline assignment: CDR1 SGHAT and CDR2 FQNNGV. CDR3 nucleotide sequence: TGTGCCAGCAGCCCCTTAGCGGGAGCTTTTATCTACGAGCAGTACTTC. This translates into CASSPLAGAFIYEQYF.

V is TRBV2 and J is TRBJ2-2; D is possibly TRBD2 (5 bases). Germline loops: CDR1 SNHLY, CDR2 FYNNEI. V lost 3 bases to trimming and J lost 5 bases, with 13 bases between them. The length of the CDR3 is 15 residues. This CDR3 is CASSERTPWTGELFF. The CDR3 nucleotides read TGTGCCAGCAGTGAGAGGACTCCTTGGACCGGGGAGCTGTTTTTT. The variable domain in full, completed from reference TRBV2 and TRBJ2-2, reads EPEVTQTPSHQVTQMGQEVILRCVPISNHLYFYWYRQILGQKVEFLVSFYNNEISEKSEIFDDQFSVERPDGSNFTLKIRSTKLEDSAMYFCASSERTPWTGELFFGEGSRLTVL.

The chain joins TRBV11-3 to TRBJ1-5; the match to TRBD1 covers 8 bases. There are 13 residues in the CDR3. Germline V gene sequence: CDR1 SGHNT, CDR2 YENEEA. V trimming: 2 bases; J trimming: 11 bases; junction bases outside the gene matches: 5. The CDR3 here is CASSLTGQGAQHF. The CDR3 DNA sequence: TGTGCCAGCAGCTTAACCGGACAGGGCGCCCAGCATTTT.

The V gene is TRBV2, the J gene TRBJ2-1, with 10 bases that match TRBD2. Per germline, CDR1 SNHLY and CDR2 FYNNEI. V shed 6 bases, J shed 2 bases, and the junction held 4 bases outside the gene matches. This CDR3 comprises 15 residues. The CDR3 is CASRATSGTYNEQFF. DNA of the CDR3: TGTGCCAGCAGAGCCACTAGCGGGACCTACAATGAGCAGTTCTTC. The full variable domain, its missing parts supplied by reference TRBV2 and TRBJ2-1, is EPEVTQTPSHQVTQMGQEVILRCVPISNHLYFYWYRQILGQKVEFLVSFYNNEISEKSEIFDDQFSVERPDGSNFTLKIRSTKLEDSAMYFCASRATSGTYNEQFFGPGTRLTVL.

V usage is TRBV6-1 and J usage is TRBJ2-2, with D possibly being TRBD1 (6 bases). Germline V gene sequence: CDR1 MNHNS, CDR2 SASEGT. The CDR3 contains 18 residues. Trimming pared 2 bases from V and 4 bases from J, leaving 20 bases between. Written as DNA, the CDR3 is TGTGCCAGCAGTGAAATTTTCCTAAGAGACAGGCCCACCGGGGAGCTGTTTTTT. It specifies CASSEIFLRDRPTGELFF.

The CDR3 DNA sequence: TGTGCCAGCAAGACTAGCGGGGGGACCTACAATGAGCAGTTCTTC. It translates to CASKTSGGTYNEQFF. The chain recombines TRBV28 with TRBJ2-1; 13 bases align to TRBD2. This CDR3 is built from 15 residues. The V and J ends lost 7 bases and 2 bases, in that order; junction bases with no gene match: 2. Germline CDR1 and CDR2: MDHEN and SYDVKM.

The chain combines TRBV7-9 with TRBJ2-3, with 11 bases lining up with TRBD2. Trimming cost V 4 bases and J 4 bases; bases outside gene matches: 10. CDR3 length: 17 amino acids. Germline V gene data show CDR1 as SEHNR and CDR2 as FQNEAQ (reference sequence). CDR3 protein: CASSYRGTSGGADTQYF. CDR3 nucleotide sequence: TGTGCCAGCAGCTACCGGGGGACTAGCGGAGGGGCAGATACGCAGTATTTT.

CDR3 nucleotides: TGTGCCAGCAGCCTCGCCCCTAGGGGGGGTAGGGAGCAGTTCTTC. This sequence encodes CASSLAPRGGREQFF. The chain recombines TRBV7-2 with TRBJ2-1; D possibly corresponds to TRBD2 (7 bases). V shed 5 bases and J shed 10 bases, with 21 bases lying between them. CDR3 length: 15 residues. Germline V gene sequence: CDR1 SGHTA, CDR2 FQGNSA.

This chain joins TRBV11-3 and TRBJ2-7; D remains ambiguous. Deletions cut 5 bases from V and 0 bases from J, with 8 bases between. Germline V CDR1 and CDR2: SGHNT, YENEEA. The CDR3 is 13 amino acids. CDR3 coding DNA: TGTGCCAGCAGCAATCCCCTCTCCTACGAGCAGTACTTC. Amino acid sequence: CASSNPLSYEQYF.

The genes are TRBV6-5 and TRBJ2-5, with 10 bases matching TRBD2. V shed 2 bases and J 4 bases; nucleotides not matched to a gene: 4. This CDR3 region has 15 residues. CDR1 MNHEY and CDR2 SVGAGI come from the germline V gene. The CDR3 loop is CASSYEAGGRETQYF. The CDR3 nucleotides read TGTGCCAGCAGTTACGAAGCGGGAGGGCGAGAGACCCAGTACTTC.

Only one count was recorded for this clone. V gene TRBV5-6 combines with J gene TRBJ1-1, with TRBD1 as a possible D gene (5 bases). Germline loops: CDR1 SGHDT, CDR2 YYEEEE. The CDR3 runs 17 residues. Deletions cut 0 bases from V and 2 bases from J, with 17 bases between. This CDR3 reads CASSLEMGGYRNTEAFF. CDR3 bases: TGTGCCAGCAGCTTGGAAATGGGGGGGTATCGTAACACTGAAGCTTTCTTT.

This clone was recorded once. The chain couples TRBV10-3 to TRBJ2-3; tentatively, D is TRBD2 (7 bases). Germline V gene data show CDR1 as ENHRY and CDR2 as SYGVKD. The CDR3 has 16 amino acids. Between the trimmed V and J ends, which lost 2 bases and 2 bases, there was a span of 14 bases. The CDR3 DNA reads TGTGCCATCAGTGAGAATTTGGCGGGGGCCACAGATACGCAGTATTTT. Amino acid sequence: CAISENLAGATDTQYF.

This chain joins TRBV19 and TRBJ2-1, with D possibly TRBD2 on 5 matching bases. V lost 4 bases and J 5 bases, leaving 9 bases between the germline ends. CDR1 and CDR2 (germline): LNHDA, SQIVND (reference sequence). This CDR3 is built from 13 residues. The CDR3 region has the DNA TGTGCCAGTAGTAGGAACGGGAACAATGAGCAGTTCTTC. Translated, it gives CASSRNGNNEQFF.

This chain uses TRBV11-3 with TRBJ2-1; 13 bases are shared with TRBD2. CDR3 length: 19 amino acids. The V segment lost 2 bases and the J segment 5 bases; nucleotides outside the gene matches: 12. In germline, CDR1 is SGHNT, CDR2 YENEEA. The CDR3 DNA reads TGTGCCAGCAGCTTAATAAGGTATGGACTAGCGGGGGACAACAATGAGCAGTTCTTC. Its translation: CASSLIRYGLAGDNNEQFF.

The chain recombines TRBV20-1 with TRBJ1-2; no clear D. The germline gives CDR1 DFQATT, CDR2 SNEGSKA (reference sequence). The CDR3 extends over 11 amino acids. CDR3 in DNA: TGCAGGGGTACAGCTGAGTATGGCTACACCTTC. Its protein is CRGTAEYGYTF.

This clone occurred once. The chain joins TRBV12-5 to TRBJ1-5; no definite D call. Trimming shortened V by 3 bases and J by 4 bases, and 13 bases separated the two germline ends. This CDR3 spans 15 amino acids. CDR1 LGHNT and CDR2 FRNRAP come from the germline V gene. The CDR3 sequence: CASGFFLAGNQPQHF. In DNA form, the CDR3 reads TGTGCTAGTGGTTTTTTTTTGGCGGGGAATCAGCCCCAGCATTTT.

J is TRBJ2-5 and V is TRBV2; 14 nucleotides match TRBD2. The CDR3 loop spans 14 amino acids. Germline V gives CDR1 SNHLY, CDR2 FYNNEI. The J segment lost 3 bases and the V segment lost 8 bases, leaving 2 bases of the junction unmatched. The chain's CDR3 is CASLGLAGEETQYF. The CDR3 bases are TGTGCCAGCTTGGGACTAGCGGGGGAAGAGACCCAGTACTTC.

V gene TRBV6-1 combines with J gene TRBJ2-3; 11 bases match TRBD1. With V trimmed by 5 bases and J by 8 bases, 15 bases remained unmatched. Germline V gene lookup returns CDR1 MNHNS and CDR2 SASEGT. CDR3 size: 17 residues. CDR3 nucleotide sequence: TGTGCCAGCAGTCAAGTAGGACAGGGGGCGGCGGGGCTTACGCAGTATTTT. Translating gives CASSQVGQGAAGLTQYF.

The V call is TRBV5-4, the J call TRBJ2-7, with 8 bases identical to TRBD1. V lost 3 bases to trimming and J lost 0 bases; unmatched junction nucleotides: 8. Germline V lookup: CDR1 SGHNT, CDR2 YYREEE (reference sequence). This CDR3 has 16 amino acids. CDR3 residues: CASSWPRDRSSYEQYF. The CDR3, as DNA: TGTGCCAGCAGCTGGCCCCGGGACAGGAGCTCCTACGAGCAGTACTTC.

The genes are TRBV19 and TRBJ2-1; D gene uncertain. Trimming stripped 4 bases from V and 0 bases from J, with 10 bases between. Germline CDR1 is LNHDA and CDR2 is SQIVND (reference sequence). There are 15 residues in the CDR3. CDR3 region: CASSTTTLSYNEQFF. The CDR3 bases are TGTGCCAGTAGTACCACTACCCTCTCCTACAATGAGCAGTTCTTC.